Listed here are 23 T cell receptor beta chains from one sample, sequenced in a study of lung T cells in sarcoidosis with Löfgren's syndrome. TCRdb re-called the reads through MiXCR, storing one row per CDR3 protein. The data hold 60,000 to 65,000 distinct CDR3 sequences, with over 20% observed a single time. The source material was CD4+ T cells from PBMCs. Receptors originate from a human donor with sarcoidosis (Löfgren's syndrome or another form), or a control subject (not recorded which).

The rearrangement links TRBV10-3 to TRBJ2-1, with TRBD2 matching 9 bases. This CDR3 has 18 amino acids. J gave up 3 bases and V 0 bases, and 9 bases lay outside the gene matches. Germline V gene data show CDR1 as ENHRY and CDR2 as SYGVKD. The CDR3, as DNA: TGTGCCATCAGTGAGTCGTCCCTAGCGGGACACGGCTACAATGAGCAGTTCTTC. Translating it yields CAISESSLAGHGYNEQFF.

This clonotype was picked up many times. The rearrangement uses TRBV6-2 or TRBV6-3 and TRBJ2-5; 8 bases fit TRBD1. The CDR3 totals 18 residues. The junction had 19 bases not matched to a gene; V was cut back by 5 bases and J by 5 bases. CDR1 is MNHEY, CDR2 SVGEGT, per germline. The CDR3 coding sequence is TGTGCCAGCAGTCCGACTTTCTCTCTACAGGGGGTCAAGGAGACCCAGTACTTC. Its translation: CASSPTFSLQGVKETQYF.

This clonotype was seen repeatedly, ten times or more. This rearrangement joins TRBV10-3 to TRBJ1-3; D is unresolved. The CDR3 runs 13 residues. The germline V gene encodes CDR1 ENHRY and CDR2 SYGVKD. The germline V and J ends were trimmed by 7 bases and 4 bases, with 11 bases remaining between them. This chain's CDR3 is CAINQAGGNTIYF. The DNA for the CDR3 is TGTGCCATCAACCAAGCGGGGGGAAACACCATATATTTT.

Note on this clonotype: A much larger clone lies a single base off, so this may be a read error. The chain is built from TRBV28 and TRBJ1-2; D is perhaps TRBD1 (6 bases). There are 15 residues in the CDR3. V lost 5 bases and J lost 7, with 20 bases in between. Germline assignment: CDR1 MDHEN and CDR2 SYDVKM. Written as DNA, the CDR3 is TGTGCCAGCAGTCCAGGACAGTCAACCCACTGTGGCTACACCTTC. This encodes CASSPGQSTHCGYTF.

Note on this clonotype: A much larger clone differs from this one at a single base, so this may be a read error. J is TRBJ1-2 and V is TRBV20-1, with TRBD1 as a possible D gene (6 bases). Germline V CDR1 and CDR2: DFQATT, SNEGSKA (reference sequence). The CDR3 has 15 amino acids. CDR3 loop: CGAREPLGGGYGYTF. CDR3 bases: TGCGGTGCTAGAGAGCCCCTTGGAGGGGGCTATGGCTACACCTTC.

There are many counts of this clonotype. The chain uses TRBV6-1 and TRBJ2-7; perhaps TRBD1 as D (6 bases). The V gene's germline CDR1 is MNHNS and CDR2 SASEGT. CDR3 size: 13 residues. Trimming left V 8 bases short and J 2 bases short, with 13 bases between. CDR3 in amino acids: CASGRAGAYEQYV. CDR3 bases: TGTGCCAGCGGGCGGGCAGGGGCCTACGAGCAGTACGTC.

The chain links TRBV29-1 to TRBJ1-4; 8 nucleotides agree with TRBD1. V lost 6 bases and J lost 7; bases outside the gene matches: 10. The CDR3 has 14 amino acids. Germline V CDR1 and CDR2: SQVTM, ANQGSEA. The DNA for the CDR3 is TGCAGCGTCGCCCGACAGGGGACGGGTGAAAAACTGTTTTTT. It codes for CSVARQGTGEKLFF. The full variable domain, rest sourced from reference TRBV29-1 and TRBJ1-4, is SAVISQKPSRDICQRGTSLTIQCQVDSQVTMMFWYRQQPGQSLTLIATANQGSEATYESGFVIDKFPISRPNLTFSTLTVSNMSPEDSSIYLCSVARQGTGEKLFFGSGTQLSVL.

The chain has TRBV5-4 and TRBJ1-2; TRBD1 is a possible D gene (5 bases). The CDR3 covers 14 residues. The V end was cut by 0 bases, the J end by 3 bases, with 9 bases between. The germline gives CDR1 SGHNT, CDR2 YYREEE (reference sequence). The CDR3 reads CASSLGDGDYGYTF. The DNA of the CDR3 is TGTGCCAGCAGCTTGGGGGACGGAGACTATGGCTACACCTTC.

This clonotype showed up just once. A read error may account for a junction end that differs from germline. The chain joins TRBV11-2 to TRBJ1-1, with TRBD1 identical over 7 bases. Germline CDR1 and CDR2: SGHAT and FQNNGV. The CDR3 loop spans 15 amino acids. The CDR3 here is CASSSNRGMNAEAFF. The DNA for the CDR3 is TGTGCCAGCAGCTCTAACAGGGGAATGAACGCTGAAGCTTTCTTT.

This clonotype has at least ten counts. The chain recombines TRBV4-1 with TRBJ1-1; weak D call: TRBD1 (5 bases). The germline V gene encodes CDR1 MGHRA and CDR2 YSYEKL. The CDR3 runs 14 residues. The V end lost 7 bases, the J end lost 1 base, and 13 bases lay between the germline ends. The CDR3 bases are TGCGCCAGCACCCCGGGACTAAGGAACACTGAAGCTTTCTTT. This encodes CASTPGLRNTEAFF.

This clonotype was seen only once. Without the conserved terminal phenylalanine or tryptophan, this CDR3 likely stems from a read error. The limits of the CDR3 on the DNA are not certain, so only TCRdb's listed CDR3 is given. The chain couples TRBV27 to TRBJ2-1; the table names TRBD2, a call not compared with the DNA. Germline V gives CDR1 MNHEY, CDR2 SMNVEV (reference sequence). The CDR3 length equals 16 residues, ends included. The CDR3 here is CASMSYLSGSYNERFL.

This clonotype was picked up many times. The V gene is TRBV7-7, the J gene TRBJ2-3; D gene unclear. Germline V gene sequence: CDR1 SSHAT, CDR2 FNYEAQ (reference sequence). This CDR3 has 14 amino acids. V shed 1 base and J shed 0 bases, with 5 bases lying between them. The DNA of the CDR3 is TGTGCCAGCAGCTTAGTAGGGAGCACAGATACGCAGTATTTT. This translates into CASSLVGSTDTQYF.

The sample holds many counts of this clonotype. As DNA, the CDR3 is TGTGCCAGCAGTTACTCACACGGGACAGGGGAAAATGAGCAGTTCTTC. Protein product: CASSYSHGTGENEQFF. The rearrangement links TRBV6-6 to TRBJ2-1; TRBD1 aligns across 10 bases. The V gene's germline CDR1 is MNHNY and CDR2 SVGAGI (reference sequence). Trimming at V came to 0 bases and at J to 7 bases, leaving 6 bases not matched to a gene. This CDR3 spans 16 amino acids.

This clonotype has just a few counts. The chain links TRBV4-1 to TRBJ2-5; D may correspond to TRBD1 or TRBD2 (5 bases each). V lost 1 base and J 2 bases, leaving 17 bases between the germline ends. The CDR3 length is 17 residues. Germline V gives CDR1 MGHRA, CDR2 YSYEKL. In DNA, the CDR3 is TGCGCCAGCAGCCAAGCGACCTTGGGACGGCTTCAAGAGACCCAGTACTTC. Its protein is CASSQATLGRLQETQYF.

Details on this clonotype: Given a much more abundant clone one base away, this may be a read error. J is TRBJ1-5 and V is TRBV12-3 or TRBV12-4; 9 bases are shared with TRBD1. The CDR3 consists of 15 residues. The CDR3 region has the DNA TGTGCCAGCAGTGGACAGGGGAATAGCAATCGGCCCCAGCATTTT. This gives the protein CASSGQGNSNRPQHF.

The chain is built from TRBV29-1 and TRBJ2-7, with D possibly matching TRBD2 (5 bases). The V end lost 6 bases, the J end lost 0 bases, and 18 bases lay between the germline ends. CDR1 is SQVTM, CDR2 ANQGSEA, per germline. This CDR3 spans 15 amino acids. This chain's CDR3 is CSVPSGPGNSYEQYF. The CDR3 DNA reads TGCAGCGTCCCCTCGGGCCCCGGGAACTCCTACGAGCAGTACTTC.

In this sample, this clonotype turned up a few times. CDR3 residues: CASSFFYNSPLHF. The DNA for the CDR3 is TGTGCCAGCAGCTTCTTCTATAATTCACCCCTCCACTTT. The V and J genes are TRBV5-4 and TRBJ1-6, with no clear D. Trimming cost V 2 bases and J 3 bases, with 3 bases left between them. Germline loops: CDR1 SGHNT, CDR2 YYREEE (reference sequence). This CDR3 is 13 amino acids long.

Many counts were recorded for this clonotype. The rearrangement joins TRBV14 to TRBJ1-5; possibly TRBD1 for D (5 bases). The V gene lost 2 bases and the J gene lost 9 bases, with 11 bases spanning the gap. Germline values: CDR1 SGHDN, CDR2 FVKESK. The CDR3 has 13 amino acids. The CDR3 DNA is TGTGCCAGCAGCCAACGCGCCCAGGGGCCCCAGCATTTT. Its translation: CASSQRAQGPQHF.

J is TRBJ1-2 and V is TRBV5-4, with 10 bases identical to TRBD1. This CDR3 spans 17 amino acids. Germline V gene data show CDR1 as SGHNT and CDR2 as YYREEE (reference sequence). V dropped 0 bases and J dropped 3; count of bases not matched to a gene: 8. CDR3 protein: CASSLGFAGQGYYGYTF. DNA for the CDR3: TGTGCCAGCAGCTTGGGATTTGCGGGACAGGGGTACTATGGCTACACCTTC.

This clonotype appeared a few times. Relative to the germline gene, one junction end is altered; a read error may explain this. The rearrangement links TRBV7-2 to TRBJ2-5; maybe TRBD1 (6 bases). The CDR3 is 13 residues long. Germline V gene lookup returns CDR1 SGHTA and CDR2 FQGNSA. In DNA form, the CDR3 reads TGTGCCAGCAGCTTAAACAGGGAAGAGGCCCAGTACTTC. Translation gives CASSLNREEAQYF.

In its sample, this clonotype was seen a few times. The CDR3 DNA reads TGTGCCAGCAGTCGCCCCGGACTAGCGGGAACCTACGAGCAGTACTTC. Its translation: CASSRPGLAGTYEQYF. V usage is TRBV14 and J usage is TRBJ2-7; 12 bases line up with TRBD2. Germline-derived CDR1 and CDR2 are SGHDN and FVKESK. With V trimmed by 6 bases and J by 2 bases, 8 bases remained unmatched. The CDR3 totals 16 residues.

Regarding this clonotype: A much larger clone lies one base from this, so it may be a read error. The V and J genes are TRBV24-1 and TRBJ2-3; the D gene is possibly TRBD1 (6 bases). The closer fit of TRBJ1-5 to the DNA end suggests the J call may be wrong. There are 13 residues in the CDR3. Per the germline V gene, CDR1 is KGHDR and CDR2 is SFDVKD. CDR3 sequence (DNA): TGTGCCACCGGGGCAGGGGCCACAGATACGCAGCATTTT. Translating gives CATGAGATDTQHF.

In this sample, this clonotype turned up many times. The V call is TRBV28, the J call TRBJ1-5, with D unclear. Trimming left V 3 bases short and J 3 bases short, with 9 bases between. Germline V gene lookup returns CDR1 MDHEN and CDR2 SYDVKM. The CDR3 is 14 amino acids. The CDR3 sequence is CASSFGSPNQPQHF. The CDR3 nucleotides read TGTGCCAGCAGTTTTGGCTCCCCCAATCAGCCCCAGCATTTT.